This note documents a single T cell receptor (beta chain) sequence. The V and J ends lost 2 bases and 4 bases respectively, with 12 bases between them. Germline CDR1 is MNHEY and CDR2 is SMNVEV (reference sequence). The CDR3 consists of 15 residues. This entry is derived from a study of shared clonotypes between healthy human individuals. Data came from immunoSEQ multiplex PCR; TCRdb stores just in-frame clones and leaves some out. The sample records more than 400,000 clones, around four fifths being singletons. This sequence originates from a middle-aged woman in good health. Some clones in this sample may be carry-over from other donors' samples. V usage is TRBV27 and J usage is TRBJ2-1, with D tentatively TRBD2 (6 bases). The specimen sequenced was PBMCs. The CDR3 sequence is CASSLDRDLYNEQFF. As DNA, the CDR3 is TGTGCCAGCAGTTTAGACCGGGACTTATACAATGAGCAGTTCTTC.